These 9 T cell receptor beta chains came from one sample sequenced in a study of identical twins. TCRdb re-called the 5' RACE reads with MiXCR, one entry per CDR3 protein. This sample has approximately 670,000 distinct CDR3 sequences; 5.5% to 6.5% occur once, and the top ten carry roughly 1.8%. The sample comprised naive T cells sorted from blood. Every receptor here comes from a man aged 18 to 30 in good health.

This clonotype has at least ten counts. J is TRBJ2-1 and V is TRBV5-5; 9 nucleotides match TRBD2. The CDR3 totals 16 residues. Germline CDR1 is SGHKS and CDR2 is YYEKEE (reference sequence). V was pared by 0 bases and J by 7 bases, with 8 bases of the junction left unmatched. The CDR3 sequence: CASSLASSGRFNEQFF. In nucleotides, the CDR3 is TGTGCCAGCAGCTTGGCTAGTAGCGGGAGATTTAATGAGCAGTTCTTC.

This clonotype was picked up many times. This sequence joins TRBV27 and TRBJ1-2; D is unclear. The germline V gene has CDR1 MNHEY and CDR2 SMNVEV (reference sequence). V lost 5 bases and J 7 bases, leaving 20 bases between the germline ends. This CDR3 contains 15 residues. DNA of the CDR3: TGTGCCAGCAGTCCATCCCCGAGGGCCCCTATTGGCTACACCTTC. This sequence encodes CASSPSPRAPIGYTF.

This rearrangement joins TRBV7-8 to TRBJ2-1, with D perhaps being TRBD1 or TRBD2 (5 bases each). V was clipped by 0 bases and J by 15 bases, with 15 bases between them. Germline V gene lookup returns CDR1 SGHVS and CDR2 FQNEAQ. The CDR3 extends over 13 amino acids. In DNA, the CDR3 is TGTGCCAGCAGCTTAGCGTCGAGGGCCGGGGCGTTCTTC. Translation: CASSLASRAGAFF.

This clonotype appeared many times. The chain employs TRBV4-3 and TRBJ2-1; D is uncertain. This CDR3 has 17 residues. CDR1 and CDR2 from the germline V gene are LGHNA and YSLEER. The CDR3 loop is CERRRFPPSGPYNEQFF. The CDR3 nucleotides are TGCGAAAGGCGTAGGTTTCCGCCCTCAGGACCCTACAATGAGCAGTTCTTC.

This clonotype has just a few counts. The chain couples TRBV14 to TRBJ1-2; D not certain. CDR1 and CDR2 (germline): SGHDN, FVKESK. V lost 1 base and J 3 bases, leaving 12 bases between the germline ends. The CDR3 extends over 15 amino acids. CDR3 DNA sequence: TGTGCCAGCAGCCAAGGAGTCTGGGGAGACTATGGCTACACCTTC. Encoded protein: CASSQGVWGDYGYTF.

The chain recombines TRBV12-3 or TRBV12-4 with TRBJ2-7, with D perhaps TRBD1 (5 bases). Trimming removed 6 bases at V and 6 bases at J, with 18 bases between. CDR3 length: 14 residues. In DNA form, the CDR3 reads TGTGCCAGCAGGCTATTTCAGGGTTTCGGCGAGCAGTACTTC. This sequence encodes CASRLFQGFGEQYF.

At least ten counts were recorded for this clonotype. The chain employs TRBV24-1 and TRBJ2-1, with 9 bases matching TRBD2. In germline, CDR1 is KGHDR, CDR2 SFDVKD. The CDR3 extends over 13 amino acids. V dropped 7 bases and J dropped 8; count of bases not matched to a gene: 5. DNA for the CDR3: TGTGCCACCAGACTAGCGGGTAGTCATGAGCAGTTCTTC. It specifies CATRLAGSHEQFF.

This clonotype was picked up a small number of times. The genes are TRBV7-8 and TRBJ2-7; 9 nucleotides line up with TRBD2. The V gene's germline CDR1 is SGHVS and CDR2 FQNEAQ. The CDR3 runs to 15 residues. V lost 0 bases, J lost 2 bases, and 2 bases stayed unmatched. Here the CDR3 DNA reads TGTGCCAGCAGCTTAGCAGCGGGAGGCCCCTACGAGCAGTACGTC. Its protein is CASSLAAGGPYEQYV.

This clonotype was detected many times. J is TRBJ1-1 and V is TRBV29-1, with a possible D match to TRBD1 (5 bases). The CDR3 has 14 residues. V gave up 0 bases and J gave up 7 bases, with 15 bases separating them. Germline CDR1 SQVTM, CDR2 ANQGSEA. This CDR3 is CSVEEPDMNGEAFF. Written as DNA, the CDR3 is TGCAGCGTTGAAGAACCGGACATGAATGGTGAAGCTTTCTTT. The full variable domain, with the rest looked up from reference TRBV29-1 and TRBJ1-1, is SAVISQKPSRDICQRGTSLTIQCQVDSQVTMMFWYRQQPGQSLTLIATANQGSEATYESGFVIDKFPISRPNLTFSTLTVSNMSPEDSSIYLCSVEEPDMNGEAFFGQGTRLTVV.